The 10 T cell receptor beta chains given below trace back to one sample, sequenced in a study of shared T cell receptors in the human thymus. Produced via immunoSEQ multiplex PCR; TCRdb's table is partial and in-frame only. Found here are hundreds of thousands of clones, roughly 86% of them singletons; the top ten hold over 0.008%. The same sample was also used in a study of human thymus T cells.

The sequenced sample consisted of thymocytes. The receptors derive from a boy younger than two with a congenital heart defect.

The CDR3 protein is CASSFMEGTAMEYEQYF. The DNA for the CDR3 is TGTGCCAGCAGCTTTATGGAGGGAACGGCCATGGAGTACGAGCAGTACTTC. This sequence joins TRBV7-2 and TRBJ2-7, with TRBD2 as a possible D gene (6 bases). In germline, CDR1 is SGHTA, CDR2 FQGNSA. CDR3 length equals 17 residues. V lost 3 bases and J 4 bases, leaving 22 bases between the germline ends.

This chain uses TRBV7-9 with TRBJ2-3; 13 positions match TRBD2. V was pared by 10 bases and J by 2 bases, with 6 bases of the junction left unmatched. Germline CDR1 is SEHNR and CDR2 is FQNEAQ (reference sequence). The CDR3 sequence is 15 residues long. The CDR3 region is CAIRTSGGSTDTQYF. The CDR3 coding sequence is TGTGCCATCAGGACTAGCGGGGGATCCACAGATACGCAGTATTTT.

The rearrangement uses TRBV18 and TRBJ1-2; D possibly corresponds to TRBD1 (6 bases). Germline CDR1 reads KGHSH; CDR2 reads LQKENI. V lost 3 bases to trimming and J lost 6 bases, with 14 bases between them. The CDR3 runs 14 residues. As DNA, the CDR3 is TGTGCCAGCTCACCGGGGGCAGGGTCTGATGGCTACACCTTC. Its translation: CASSPGAGSDGYTF.

This chain links TRBV28 with TRBJ1-1, with D unclear. The CDR3 has 19 residues. V lost 6 bases and J 0 bases, leaving 26 bases between the germline ends. Germline CDR1 is MDHEN and CDR2 is SYDVKM. The CDR3, as DNA: TGTGCCAGCAGGGCCCCCCCGGGAAGGGCCCGATTGATGAACACTGAAGCTTTCTTT. Protein: CASRAPPGRARLMNTEAFF.

The chain uses TRBV10-3 and TRBJ2-7; D ambiguous. This CDR3 comprises 11 residues. Trimming shortened V by 4 bases and J by 2 bases, and 3 bases separated the two germline ends. Germline assignment: CDR1 ENHRY and CDR2 SYGVKD. The CDR3 nucleotides are TGTGCCATCAGTGGGCCCTACGAGCAGTACTTC. This sequence encodes CAISGPYEQYF.

The V gene is TRBV7-2, the J gene TRBJ1-2; a weak D match, TRBD1 (5 bases). Germline V gene data show CDR1 as SGHTA and CDR2 as FQGNSA. The V gene lost 0 bases and the J gene lost 2 bases, with 10 bases spanning the gap. There are 15 residues in the CDR3. This CDR3 is CASSLAQAGNYGYTF. The CDR3 region has the DNA TGTGCCAGCAGCTTAGCGCAGGCAGGGAACTATGGCTACACCTTC.

The chain has TRBV5-1 and TRBJ1-4, with 8 bases identical to TRBD1. V lost 2 bases, J lost 1 base, and 7 bases stayed unmatched. Per the germline V gene, CDR1 is SGHRS and CDR2 is YFSETQ. This CDR3 spans 17 amino acids. Here the CDR3 reads CASSFQGAMVTNEKLFF. Written as DNA, the CDR3 is TGCGCCAGCAGCTTTCAGGGGGCTATGGTAACTAATGAAAAACTGTTTTTT.

V is TRBV7-8 and J is TRBJ2-3, with D maybe TRBD2 (5 bases). V was shortened by 5 bases and J by 2 bases, with 20 bases between the two germline ends. The germline V gene has CDR1 SGHVS and CDR2 FQNEAQ. CDR3 length: 17 residues. CDR3 DNA: TGTGCCAGCAGCGTCGAGGGATTTGGCACACACACAGATACGCAGTATTTT. Its translation is CASSVEGFGTHTDTQYF.

This clone was observed a handful of times. This chain connects TRBV4-2 to TRBJ2-1; D possibly corresponds to TRBD2 (5 bases). This CDR3 has 18 amino acids. Germline CDR1 LGHNA, CDR2 YNFKEQ. The V end was cut by 0 bases, the J end by 0 bases, with 15 bases between. CDR3 bases: TGTGCCAGCAGCCAAGAGGGGAGACGGCTTAGCTCCTACAATGAGCAGTTCTTC. Protein sequence: CASSQEGRRLSSYNEQFF.

This clone appeared a few times. The chain has TRBV12-5 and TRBJ2-7; D gene ambiguous. Looked up from germline, CDR1 is LGHNT and CDR2 is FRNRAP. V lost 3 bases and J 5 bases, leaving 8 bases between the germline ends. This CDR3 has 12 amino acids. DNA of the CDR3: TGTGCTAGTGGTTTTGGAGACGACGAGCAGTACTTC. Translating gives CASGFGDDEQYF.